This paragraph reports one T cell receptor (beta chain). Its recognized antigen is unknown. Base qualities were left out, and no much larger clone turns up one base away. Libraries came from the immunoSEQ multiplex PCR assay. TCRdb re-hosts the immuneACCESS table, in-frame sequences only. Its copies lack some clones; in the studies checked, an unresolved V gene accounts for under half of them, and the cause for the rest is not known. Here the sample has around 4,400 clones; 90% occur a single time. Of the sample, over 2.5% is held by the ten largest clones. CDR1 is given as SGHRS and CDR2 as YFSETQ, both from the germline V gene. Trimming takes 5 bases from V and 3 bases from J, and the germline ends sit 14 bases apart. CDR3 length: 14 amino acids, cysteine to phenylalanine. Of the read, only the CDR3 DNA is kept; its 42 bases are in frame from base 1. The sample belongs to a study of chemoradiotherapy in HPV16-positive cancers (dated by TCRdb to between 2022 and 2023). About the study as a whole: Candidate HPV-specific T-cell clones and common TCR motifs were defined through functional T-cell assays on cells from a couple of HPV16-positive patients. The study asked whether T-cell immunity against the HPV oncoproteins E6 and E7 changes during chemoradiotherapy and whether it affects survival. TCR repertoires from around 80 patients with HPV-related cancers were then used to track the candidate HPV-specific TCRs and motifs. Points the paper makes about the study in general: Only two HPV16-positive patients were used to derive the functional definition of HPV-specific T cells, and the survival association was reported for HPV16-positive patients. In HPV16-positive patients, expansion of HPV-responsive T cells during chemoradiotherapy was associated with improved recurrence-free survival. Expansion of candidate HPV-specific clones and E7-related TCR motifs was observed in the tumor microenvironment during treatment, whereas no such expansion was observed for non-HPV-specific T cells.

Repertoires were sampled repeatedly over the course of chemoradiotherapy, so clonal expansion could be followed in the tumor microenvironment. This chain joins TRBV5-1 to TRBJ1-1, with the D gene not clear enough to name. Sequencing was performed on tumor tissue, taken from a patient who underwent chemoradiotherapy. The sequence was collected from a human donor with HPV-associated anogenital cancer. The CDR3 amino acid sequence is: CASRLTPGDTEAFF. The DNA sequence is TGCGCCAGCAGGCTCACTCCCGGGGACACTGAAGCTTTCTTT.